A single sample is the source of the 3 T cell receptor beta chains below, sequenced in a study of response to subunit inactivated influenza vaccine. One entry per CDR3 protein results from TCRdb running MiXCR on the RT-PCR reads. The sample yields approximately 730,000 distinct CDR3 sequences, approximately 15% seen once. The sequences come from PBMCs from blood, collected 14 to 15 days before vaccination. The source is a man aged 50 to 59 who received an inactivated influenza vaccine.

This clonotype was counted a few times. J is TRBJ2-2 and V is TRBV11-3, with D possibly matching TRBD2 (5 bases). Germline values: CDR1 SGHNT, CDR2 YENEEA. There are 12 residues in the CDR3. Trimming left V 8 bases short and J 3 bases short, with 7 bases between. The CDR3 here is CASEGDTGELFF. The CDR3 DNA reads TGTGCCAGCGAGGGAGACACCGGGGAGCTGTTTTTT.

V and J are TRBV12-3 or TRBV12-4 and TRBJ1-1; tentatively, D is TRBD1 (5 bases). The CDR3 extends over 16 amino acids. V was pared by 5 bases and J by 0 bases, with 16 bases between. In nucleotides, the CDR3 is TGTGCCAGCAGTCCTCAGGGAAGTGGGATGAACACTGAAGCTTTCTTT. Translated: CASSPQGSGMNTEAFF.

The rearrangement links TRBV10-3 to TRBJ2-2; D perhaps matches TRBD2 (5 bases). The CDR3 is made up of 14 amino acids. Per germline, CDR1 ENHRY and CDR2 SYGVKD. Trimming removed 0 bases from V and 5 bases from J, with 7 bases in between. In nucleotides, the CDR3 is TGTGCCATCAGTGAGTCGTGGGAGACCGGGGAGCTGTTTTTT. As protein: CAISESWETGELFF.